This T cell receptor beta chain is from a study of cytomegalovirus exposure and HLA in healthy donors (dated 2017 in TCRdb). Broadly, across the study: According to an earlier analysis of 550 to 750 of the donors, about 179 million T cells yielded roughly 110 million unique TCR beta sequences and less than 300 Gb of sequence data. An early release that covered fewer than 800 HLA-typed donors contained about 300 gigabases of sequencing data and around 85 million unique TCR sequences. Among the roughly 390 genotyped donors, roughly 80% belonged to the genetic ancestry cluster associated with self-reported Caucasian donors. The study aimed to test whether signatures of past pathogen exposure could be identified by cataloging public T cell receptors. The T cell repertoires of under 700 subjects were profiled by immunosequencing and related to cytomegalovirus serostatus. Besides the first cohort of under 700 subjects, a separate validation cohort made up of 120 different subjects was used. The study combined high-throughput TCR immunosequencing, statistical association of individual TCRs with disease status, and machine learning to predict cytomegalovirus infection status. A later analysis re-analyzed previously published TCR beta repertoires from hundreds of donors and added high-resolution HLA genotyping to study TCR occurrence patterns. Rather than using new phenotypic data, the later analysis identified candidate immune exposures from TCR beta sequences and from how often those sequences occurred across donors. An earlier analysis of roughly 600 of the donors used high-throughput TCR beta sequencing to judge whether each TCR beta V gene segment behaved as functional or pseudogenic. Donor age, sex, ethnicity and CMV serostatus were collected together with the repertoire data. A later genetic analysis took genome-wide SNP genotypes for 398 of the 666 donors and used that subset as a discovery cohort. All discovery cohort repertoires had been generated using a single sequencing platform. Both class I and class II loci were covered by HLA typing, at four-digit resolution. Typing coverage varied by locus: about 620-640 donors for A, B, C, DRB1 and DQB1; more than 500 for DQA1; over 600 for DPA1; 450 to 480 for DPB1. Several DR-DQ haplotypes were treated as single units for association and clustering because of strong linkage in the cohort. On average, roughly 240,000 unique TCR beta nucleotide sequences were sequenced per donor among 398 genotyped donors of the cohort, with roughly 20% of those sequences being non-productive. Results the study describes overall, beyond this receptor: In a later analysis, HLA-associated TCR beta chains showed more clonal expansion and lower generation probabilities than non-associated chains that were equally common. Correlated functional status among segregating V segments might reflect linkage disequilibrium, but an unknown experimental factor could not be ruled out. HLA typing was unavailable for some donors at each locus, so association tests used only the typed subset. In a later analysis, around 17,000 TCR beta sequences were associated with specific HLA alleles at a false discovery rate of 0.05. The authors suggested that the approach could potentially be generalized to other disease states and immunological phenotypes. Presence/absence analyses assumed roughly uniform sequencing depth across donors, an assumption that may not hold. A later genetic analysis associated a missense DCLRE1C variant with V-gene and J-gene trimming of TCR beta chains, and an independent cohort replicated the association. Cytomegalovirus status was reported to be diagnosed by the classifier with high specificity and sensitivity in both the original and validation cohorts. An earlier analysis of approximately 590 of the donors showed that most TCR beta V segments appeared in productive rearrangements either about 87% or about 30% of the time, which broadly matched IMGT annotations. While some public TCRs were present in many individuals, most TCR sequences turned up only very rarely across donors. In a later genetic analysis, fewer N-insertions in productive TCRs were reported among donors in an Asian-associated ancestry cluster than the roughly 700-donor mean. CMV serostatus was the only immune exposure information available for the cohort. According to a later analysis, TCR association rates differed among HLA loci, with DRB1 alleles showing the most associated TCRs and HLA-C alleles showing the fewest. The earlier analysis of approximately 540 of the donors excluded some 15 rarely observed V segments, including chromosome 9 orphons, because counts were too low. The study gave a list of about 150 TCR beta chains associated with cytomegalovirus. A later analysis reported that several top co-occurrence clusters appeared linked to parvovirus B19, influenza, CMV and Epstein-Barr virus. According to a later analysis, most CMV-associated TCR beta chains appeared to be HLA-restricted, and the HLA associations seemed to be driven largely by CMV exposure. The 87-base-pair reads could not distinguish some IMGT-functional V segments, including TRBV6-2 and TRBV6-3, so those segments were excluded. The sequencing pipeline was judged likely to have produced a cluster of highly shared sequence variants as a technical artifact. The cohort was sequenced for TCR beta chains only, and without alpha or paired-chain data the features that could be detected were limited. A further reported finding was that TCR beta sequences accurately predicted the HLA-A and HLA-B alleles for most subjects in the first cohort. Three of the identified cytomegalovirus-associated TCR beta chains were confirmed in vitro to be specific for cytomegalovirus antigens. When HLA alleles, especially DR and DQ, strongly co-occurred, TCR associations were difficult to assign to individual alleles.

The cohort was made up of 500 to 800 healthy bone marrow donors. At the time of sampling, every cohort member was nominally healthy, though immune exposures that went unrecorded were likely present. The donor was CMV seronegative and was included in the group of 352 seronegative cohort members. A peripheral blood sample was provided by each donor, and peripheral blood mononuclear cells were used for TCR beta sequencing. Genomic DNA extraction from the blood cell samples was performed with the Qiagen DNeasy Blood Extraction Kit. The library was built by means of the immunoSEQ multiplex PCR assay. For the multiplex PCR, a mixture combining 60 forward primers for TCR Vbeta segments and 13 reverse primers for TCR Jbeta segments was used. The CDR3 region of rearranged TCR beta genes was amplified from genomic DNA by a multiplex PCR assay. On the Illumina HiSeq System, the amplified TCR beta libraries were sequenced as 87-base-pair reads. As for the original processing: Across the 670 or so repertoires, a later analysis counted approximately 83 million unique TCR beta chains, some 11 million of which were shared by at least two donors. To remove PCR and sequencing errors, raw reads were error-corrected and collapsed into unique sequences using a nearest-neighbor algorithm that merged closely related sequences. Alignment of CDR3 sequences to IMGT reference sequences was used to assign V, D and J gene segments. Each retained sequence needed at least a six-nucleotide match to both a V gene segment and a J gene segment. Rearrangements were classified as productive when the CDR3 lacked stop codons and remained in frame with V and J, and all other rearrangements were classified as non-productive. Following IMGT convention, CDR3 was defined as the stretch from the second conserved V-encoded cysteine up to the conserved J-encoded phenylalanine. In an earlier analysis of around 540 of the donors, sequences lacking an unambiguous match to a single V gene segment were excluded. An earlier analysis of just under 600 of the donors called V segments functional above 56.7% productive rearrangements and segregating when the between-donor standard deviation exceeded 5%. To diagnose cytomegalovirus status from the catalog of TCR beta chain sequences, a statistical classification framework was built. V and J gene assignment, in a later analysis, came from comparing TCR nucleotide sequences with IMGT/GENE-DB human TR gene sequences. The TCRdist pipeline was used in a later analysis to assign CDR3 sequences and most-parsimonious VDJ recombination scenarios. In a later analysis, each TCR beta chain was defined by its CDR3 amino acid sequence together with its V-gene family, and reads lacking a unique V-gene family were excluded. As a way to deal with suspected cross-contamination and a sequencing artifact, a later analysis dropped hundreds of nucleotide sequences that were highly shared and had low generation probability. A later analysis calculated a clonal expansion index for each public chain from normalized within-repertoire ranks of inferred template counts. A later analysis computed generation probabilities with a VDJ recombination model fitted to out-of-frame rearrangements, and checked the results against IGoR. In a later analysis, TCR-TCR, TCR-HLA and TCR-CMV co-occurrence was scored with hypergeometric tests, and a repertoire-size bias correction was applied to TCR pairs. To estimate false discovery rates, a later analysis permuted the HLA or CMV assignments 20 times. A later analysis grouped co-occurring TCRs with DBSCAN, adding TCRdist sequence similarity when clustering within HLA-allele-positive subsets. For co-occurrence clustering, repertoires with fewer than 30,000 or more than 120,000 public chains were excluded, along with about five repertoires with anomalous nucleotide sharing. This is the immuneACCESS table as TCRdb keeps it, with only in-frame sequences that have V and J called. A part of the clones is gone; compared with another copy, unresolved V genes explain less than half, and the rest is unexplained. Clone size and the V and J calls come from that table; the DNA yielded D and trimming. The sample data list about 140,000 clones, and 70% to 75% of these were observed just once. The ten largest clones add up to 1% to 1.5% of the sample.

The table lists this clone with a few counts. The specificity of this receptor is unknown. No quality values exist for individual bases; no much larger clone is one base distant. CDR1 and CDR2 are read off the germline V gene as SNHLY and FYNNEI. Trimming takes 3 bases off V and 2 bases off J; junction bases not matched to a gene: 13. Inclusive of the bounding cysteine and phenylalanine, the CDR3 is 19 residues long. Kept here is only the CDR3 DNA, which spans 57 bases and is read in frame from base 1. The clonotype was recovered from a woman in her 40s in good health and CMV-seronegative. The chain was built from TRBV2 and TRBJ2-6; TRBD1 fits 7 bases in the junction. Sequencing was carried out using PBMCs. The CDR3 has the sequence CASSDRQGLQFAGANVLTF. In nucleotide form, the sequence is TGTGCCAGCAGTGATAGACAGGGTTTACAGTTTGCTGGGGCCAACGTCCTGACTTTC.